The entry that follows covers one T cell receptor beta chain sequence. Its antigen is unidentified. The PCR had 60 Vbeta and 13 Jbeta primers. This table comes from immunoSEQ multiplex PCR, and its TCRdb copy is limited to in-frame clones, with some not included. In the table there are 60,000 to 65,000 clones, roughly 80% of which are singletons. The data originate from a study of cytomegalovirus exposure and HLA in healthy donors. Germline V gene lookup returns CDR1 MNHEY and CDR2 SVGAGI. The J segment lost 5 bases and the V segment lost 10 bases, leaving 11 bases of the junction unmatched. CDR3 length: 13 residues. Findings and limits, study-wide: The study listed some 160 cytomegalovirus-associated TCR beta chains. Later on, an analysis found that several of the most significant clusters appeared to be linked to common viral pathogens, which included parvovirus B19.

Sequencing used PBMCs. This sequence originates from a woman in her thirties or forties in good health and CMV-seropositive. The genes are TRBV6-5 and TRBJ2-7; 7 bases are shared with TRBD1. The CDR3 sequence is CATVTGNRHEQYF. The CDR3 coding sequence is TGTGCCACCGTGACAGGGAATCGGCACGAGCAGTACTTC.